The clone carrying this T cell receptor beta chain was seen more than once but under ten times. Antigen specificity is unknown. The ends lost 0 bases at V and 5 bases at J; junction bases unmatched: 4. CDR1 is MNHEY and CDR2 is SVGEGT in the germline V gene. This CDR3 region has 17 residues. This record belongs to a study of response to subunit inactivated influenza vaccine. TCRdb itself ran the RT-PCR reads through MiXCR, one entry per CDR3 protein. The table includes around 790,000 distinct CDR3 sequences, 20% to 25% detected once. Study-wide points: The authors suggested that few new T cells are recruited per seasonal influenza vaccination.

The sequence came from a man aged 45-65 years who received an inactivated influenza vaccine. Sequenced material: PBMCs from blood, taken 4 to 6 days after vaccination. V gene TRBV6-2 or TRBV6-3 combines with J gene TRBJ2-3; 14 nucleotides align to TRBD2. CDR3 in DNA: TGTGCCAGCAGTTACTCGATAGGACTAGCGGGGGGAGATACGCAGTATTTT. This sequence encodes CASSYSIGLAGGDTQYF.